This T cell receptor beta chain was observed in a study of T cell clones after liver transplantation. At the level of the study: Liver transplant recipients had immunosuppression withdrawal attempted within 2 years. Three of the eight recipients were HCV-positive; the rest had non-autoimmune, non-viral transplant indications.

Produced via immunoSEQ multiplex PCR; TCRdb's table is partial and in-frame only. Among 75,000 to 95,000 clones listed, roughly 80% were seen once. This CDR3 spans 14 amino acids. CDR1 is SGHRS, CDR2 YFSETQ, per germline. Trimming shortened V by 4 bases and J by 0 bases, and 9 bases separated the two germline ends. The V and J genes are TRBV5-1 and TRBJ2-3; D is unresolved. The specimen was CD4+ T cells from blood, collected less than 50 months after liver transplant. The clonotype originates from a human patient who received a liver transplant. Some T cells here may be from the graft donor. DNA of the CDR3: TGCGCCAGCAGCCGCCTCGGAAGCACAGATACGCAGTATTTT. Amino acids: CASSRLGSTDTQYF.